This T cell receptor beta chain was sequenced for a study of CD8 T cell repertoires and HIV-1 epitope variants. About the study: Each of Twenty-five Gag and Nef epitope peptides stimulated a separate culture.

For this clone: Its antigen is not known.

There are 11 residues in the CDR3. V dropped 1 base and J dropped 10 bases, with 8 bases sitting between them. Germline V CDR1 and CDR2: GTSNPN, SVGIG (reference sequence). Profiled with immunoSEQ multiplex PCR; TCRdb holds only in-frame clones, not every one. The sample carries roughly 1,100 clones, roughly 70% recorded once. The chain links TRBV30 to TRBJ2-1; D not certain. This TCR derives from a male donor with HIV. Sequenced sample: cultured CD8+ T cells derived from PBMCs. CDR3 loop: CAWSGAAEQFF. The DNA for the CDR3 is TGTGCCTGGAGTGGGGCAGCCGAGCAGTTCTTC.